This entry is about one TCR beta chain. This record comes from a study of T cell responses to AZD1222 COVID-19 vaccine. The CDR3 runs to 15 residues. CDR1 and CDR2 from the germline V gene are MNHEY and SVGAGI. The V and J ends lost 3 bases and 2 bases respectively, with 13 bases between them. Clones were read by immunoSEQ multiplex PCR, and TCRdb kept only the in-frame ones, dropping some. Of 200,000 to 250,000 clones listed, 93% are singletons. The TCR was taken from an adult in good health. The sequenced sample was peripheral blood, obtained on day 0 of MenACWY control vaccination. The chain recombines TRBV6-5 with TRBJ1-2; D gene uncertain. The CDR3 bases are TGTGCCAGCAGTTATTCGGGCCGACAAAACTATGGCTACACCTTC. This sequence encodes CASSYSGRQNYGYTF.